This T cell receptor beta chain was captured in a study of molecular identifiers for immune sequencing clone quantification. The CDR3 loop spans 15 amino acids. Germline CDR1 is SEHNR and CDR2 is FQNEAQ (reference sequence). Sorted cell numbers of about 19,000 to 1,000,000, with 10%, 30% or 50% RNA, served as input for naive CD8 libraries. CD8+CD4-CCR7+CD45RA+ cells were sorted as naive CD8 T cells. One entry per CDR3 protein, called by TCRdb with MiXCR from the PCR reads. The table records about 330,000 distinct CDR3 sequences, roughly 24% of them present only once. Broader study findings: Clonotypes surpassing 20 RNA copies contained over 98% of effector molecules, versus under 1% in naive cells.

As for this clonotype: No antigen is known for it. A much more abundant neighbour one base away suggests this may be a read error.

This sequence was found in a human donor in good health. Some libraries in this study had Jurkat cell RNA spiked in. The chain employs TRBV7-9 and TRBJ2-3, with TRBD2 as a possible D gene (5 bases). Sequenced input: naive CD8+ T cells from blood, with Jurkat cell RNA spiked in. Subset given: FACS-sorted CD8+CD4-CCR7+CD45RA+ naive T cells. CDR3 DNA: TGTGCCGGCAGCTTACAGCCTAGCAGCTCAGATACGCAGTATTTT. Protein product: CAGSLQPSSSDTQYF.